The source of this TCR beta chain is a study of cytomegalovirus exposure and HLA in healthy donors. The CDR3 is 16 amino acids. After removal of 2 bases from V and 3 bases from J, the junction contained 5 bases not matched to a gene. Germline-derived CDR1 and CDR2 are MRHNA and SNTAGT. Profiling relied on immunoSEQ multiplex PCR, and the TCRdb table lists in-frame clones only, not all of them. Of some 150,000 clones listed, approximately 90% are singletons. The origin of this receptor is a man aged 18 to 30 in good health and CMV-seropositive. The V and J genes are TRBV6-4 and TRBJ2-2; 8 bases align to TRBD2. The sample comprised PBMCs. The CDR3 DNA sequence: TGTGCCAGCAGTGACGGCCTAGCGGGCGACACCGGGGAGCTGTTTTTT. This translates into CASSDGLAGDTGELFF.